This is a list of T cell receptor beta chains from one sample in a study of T cell responses to AZD1222 COVID-19 vaccine. Assay: immunoSEQ multiplex PCR; the TCRdb copy retains only in-frame clones and omits some. The repertoire holds about 89,000 clones, with 75% to 90% as singletons. Source: peripheral blood, taken 28 days after the second AZD1222 dose. The receptors stem from an adult who received the AZD1222 COVID-19 vaccine. Both conserved end residues are part of each CDR3. Fields, in order: J gene, D gene, CDR3 length, V gene, clone size, CDR3 protein, CDR3 DNA. D genes are given only for firm matches. The size of a clone is reported for some rows only, either as once, few or many, or as a class for expanded clones.

TRBJ1-1,-,14,TRBV9,few,CASSEGPVGTEAFF,TGTGCCAGCAGCGAGGGCCCCGTCGGCACTGAAGCTTTCTTT
TRBJ1-1,-,15,TRBV10-3,once,CAISESIPGQGEAFF,TGTGCCATCAGTGAGTCGATTCCAGGGCAGGGTGAAGCTTTCTTT
TRBJ2-5,-,16,TRBV9,once,CASSSRGYGVQETQYF,TGTGCCAGCAGCAGTAGAGGGTACGGGGTACAAGAGACCCAGTACTTC
TRBJ2-5,TRBD1,14,TRBV2,-,CARSGTGTSETQYF,TGTGCCCGATCCGGGACAGGGACCAGCGAGACCCAGTACTTC
TRBJ1-5,TRBD1,14,TRBV2,-,CASSATGGVQPQHF,TGTGCCAGCAGTGCTACAGGGGGCGTTCAGCCCCAGCATTTT
TRBJ2-1,-,15,TRBV7-2,-,CASSLLSTPYNEQFF,TGTGCCAGCAGCTTACTATCGACCCCATACAATGAGCAGTTCTTC
TRBJ1-2,-,13,TRBV7-2,-,CASSARIPPSLTF,TGTGCCAGCAGCGCCCGGATTCCACCTTCCCTCACCTTC
TRBJ1-6,-,14,TRBV28,once,CASSSAGHNSPLHF,TGTGCCAGCAGTTCGGCAGGGCATAATTCACCCCTCCACTTT
TRBJ1-2,-,14,TRBV2,-,CASSSDSEDYGYTF,TGTGCCAGCAGCTCAGACAGCGAGGATTATGGCTACACCTTC
TRBJ1-5,TRBD1,20,TRBV28,-,CASSLLAGLLTGDSNQPQHF,TGTGCCAGCAGTCTGTTGGCAGGACTCCTGACAGGGGATAGCAATCAGCCCCAGCATTTT
TRBJ2-7,TRBD1,17,TRBV5-8,-,CASSLLAGGVKSYEQYF,TGTGCCAGCAGCTTACTCGCAGGGGGCGTCAAATCCTACGAGCAGTACTTC
TRBJ1-1,-,11,TRBV6-2/TRBV6-3,-,CASSYPGEAFF,TGTGCCAGCAGTTACCCGGGTGAAGCTTTCTTT
TRBJ1-4,-,12,TRBV27,-,CASSFLGEKLFF,TGTGCCAGCAGTTTTCTTGGTGAAAAACTGTTTTTT
TRBJ1-1,-,18,TRBV7-9,-,CASSPQNLFGGGGTEAFF,TGTGCCAGCAGCCCACAGAACCTCTTTGGGGGTGGGGGCACTGAAGCTTTCTTT
TRBJ2-4,-,14,TRBV7-9,-,CASSLRDPRDIQYF,TGTGCCAGCAGCCTGAGGGACCCGCGGGACATTCAGTACTTC
TRBJ2-7,-,15,TRBV10-3,-,CAIRPTDRSNYEQYF,TGTGCCATCAGGCCGACGGACAGAAGTAACTACGAGCAGTACTTC
TRBJ2-3,-,14,TRBV24-1,-,CATSAPESTDTQYF,TGTGCCACCTCCGCGCCGGAGAGCACAGATACGCAGTATTTT
TRBJ1-2,-,12,TRBV4-1,-,CASSQDYVGYTF,TGCGCCAGCAGCCAAGATTATGTAGGCTACACCTTC
TRBJ1-5,-,13,TRBV5-5,-,CASSPGGNQPQHF,TGTGCCAGCAGCCCTGGGGGCAATCAGCCCCAGCATTTT
TRBJ2-5,-,14,TRBV5-1,-,CASSLETDQETQYF,TGCGCCAGCAGCTTGGAGACTGATCAAGAGACCCAGTACTTC
TRBJ2-7,-,15,TRBV4-1,-,CASSSWMVSSYEQYF,TGCGCCAGCAGCTCTTGGATGGTGAGCTCCTACGAGCAGTACTTC
TRBJ1-1,TRBD1,15,TRBV10-3,-,CAISGTGTGDTEAFF,TGTGCCATCAGTGGGACCGGGACAGGGGACACTGAAGCTTTCTTT
TRBJ1-2,-,14,TRBV5-1,-,CASSLDRANYGYTF,TGCGCCAGCAGCTTGGACAGGGCTAACTATGGCTACACCTTC
TRBJ2-1,-,14,TRBV11-3,-,CASSSTRIDNEQFF,TGTGCCAGCAGCTCGACTAGAATTGACAATGAGCAGTTCTTC
TRBJ1-5,-,17,TRBV15,-,CATSEDWIGSIYQPQHF,TGTGCCACCAGCGAAGACTGGATAGGATCGATTTATCAGCCCCAGCATTTT
TRBJ2-3,TRBD2,18,TRBV4-1,-,CASSQVSTSGGSTDTQYF,TGCGCCAGCAGCCAAGTTTCGACTAGCGGTGGGAGCACAGATACGCAGTATTTT
TRBJ2-1,-,14,TRBV5-1,-,CASSLGGARHEQFF,TGCGCCAGCAGCTTGGGGGGGGCCCGGCATGAGCAGTTCTTC
TRBJ2-7,-,13,TRBV12-3/TRBV12-4,-,CASSFVRAYEQYF,TGTGCCAGCAGTTTCGTGCGAGCCTACGAGCAGTACTTC
TRBJ1-1,TRBD1,15,TRBV27,-,CASSWGGGIGTEAFF,TGTGCCAGCAGTTGGGGAGGGGGCATAGGGACTGAAGCTTTCTTT
TRBJ2-7,-,15,TRBV6-6,-,CASSYLDRSGDEQYF,TGTGCCAGCAGTTACCTCGACAGGTCCGGGGACGAGCAGTACTTC
TRBJ1-5,-,16,TRBV18,-,CASSPPGLSSNQPQHF,TGTGCCAGCTCACCACCGGGGTTGTCGAGCAATCAGCCCCAGCATTTT
TRBJ1-2,-,14,TRBV28,-,CASSFLGWRGAQTF,TGTGCCAGCAGTTTTCTTGGGTGGAGGGGGGCGCAGACCTTC
TRBJ1-1,-,11,TRBV6-6,-,CASMLNTEAFF,TGTGCCAGCATGTTGAACACTGAAGCTTTCTTT
TRBJ1-1,TRBD1,15,TRBV6-5,-,CASSYEGDRTPGAFF,TGTGCCAGCAGTTACGAGGGGGACAGGACCCCGGGGGCTTTCTTT
TRBJ1-6,TRBD1,17,TRBV28,-,CASNPNRFGTVDSPLHF,TGTGCCAGCAATCCCAATAGGTTTGGGACAGTCGATTCACCCCTCCACTTT
TRBJ2-1,TRBD2,15,TRBV24-1,-,CATSDPGLAGGPKFF,TGTGCCACCAGTGATCCAGGACTAGCGGGGGGGCCTAAGTTCTTC
TRBJ2-3,TRBD2,16,TRBV10-1,-,CASSDHVAGVTDTQYF,TGCGCCAGCAGTGACCATGTAGCGGGGGTGACAGATACGCAGTATTTT
TRBJ2-5,-,12,TRBV5-8,-,CASSHQTETQYF,TGTGCCAGCAGCCACCAAACGGAGACCCAGTACTTC
TRBJ1-1,TRBD1,14,TRBV19,-,CASSRTGINTEAFF,TGTGCCAGTAGTCGGACAGGGATAAACACTGAAGCTTTCTTT
TRBJ1-2,-,15,TRBV5-5,-,CASSFYPLGPYGYTF,TGTGCCAGCAGCTTCTACCCGCTAGGGCCCTATGGCTACACCTTC
TRBJ1-2,-,14,TRBV7-9,-,CASSAAGAHYGYTF,TGTGCCAGCAGCGCGGCCGGGGCTCACTATGGCTACACCTTC
TRBJ1-3,-,14,TRBV3-1/TRBV3-2,once,CASSQGGTGNTIYF,TGTGCCAGCAGCCAAGGCGGAACTGGAAACACCATATATTTT
TRBJ1-1,-,15,TRBV6-2/TRBV6-3,-,CASSYRRRIHTEAFF,TGTGCCAGCAGTTATCGTAGGAGAATACACACTGAAGCTTTCTTT
TRBJ1-2,TRBD1,16,TRBV4-1,-,CASSQEAGQGLYGYTF,TGCGCCAGCAGCCAAGAGGCGGGACAGGGGCTGTATGGCTACACCTTC
TRBJ1-1,TRBD1,15,TRBV18,-,CASSPKPGGGTEAFF,TGTGCCAGCTCACCGAAACCAGGGGGCGGCACTGAAGCTTTCTTT
TRBJ1-3,-,14,TRBV30,few,CAWTGFISGNTIYF,TGTGCCTGGACAGGGTTCATCTCTGGAAACACCATATATTTT
TRBJ1-1,-,12,TRBV6-9,few,CASSSDRFEAFF,TGTGCCAGCAGTTCAGACAGGTTTGAAGCTTTCTTT
TRBJ2-1,TRBD1,14,TRBV15,-,CATSRRQGYDEQFF,TGTGCCACCAGCAGGAGACAGGGGTACGATGAGCAGTTCTTC
TRBJ2-7,TRBD1,15,TRBV27,-,CASSLRDSGSYEQYF,TGTGCCAGCAGTCTCCGGGACAGTGGATCCTACGAGCAGTACTTC
TRBJ1-2,-,13,TRBV10-3,-,CAISDSVNYGYTF,TGTGCCATCAGCGACAGTGTTAACTATGGCTACACCTTC
TRBJ1-5,-,15,TRBV28,-,CASSLSTGINQPQHF,TGTGCCAGCAGTTTAAGCACGGGGATCAATCAGCCCCAGCATTTT
TRBJ1-5,-,14,TRBV6-5,-,CASRGSNDGQPQHF,TGTGCCAGCCGGGGGAGTAATGACGGTCAGCCCCAGCATTTT
TRBJ2-2,-,16,TRBV14,-,CASSQGQWLSTGELFF,TGTGCCAGCAGCCAAGGGCAGTGGTTATCGACCGGGGAGCTGTTTTTT
TRBJ1-2,TRBD1,18,TRBV11-3,-,CASSLIHSGTGIWRGYTF,TGTGCCAGCAGCTTAATCCACTCCGGGACAGGGATTTGGCGTGGCTACACCTTC